This T cell receptor (beta chain) was observed in a study of vaccination effects on CD4 cells after COVID-19. CD4+ T cells were isolated after 10 days of culture. Each person got two doses of an mRNA SARS-CoV-2 vaccine, BNT162b2 or mRNA-1273. As to this clone: Its target is unknown.

Measured with immunoSEQ multiplex PCR; TCRdb has only the in-frame clones, and not every one. The table shows some 70,000 clones, with around 80% occurring only once. The CDR3 consists of 16 residues. Per germline, CDR1 SGHDT and CDR2 YYEEEE. V lost 0 bases to trimming and J lost 8 bases, with 15 bases between them. The TCR comes from a human donor who received a COVID-19 vaccine. The specimen comprised CD4+ T cells from PBMCs cultured without peptide, sampled after COVID-19 vaccination. The genes are TRBV5-6 and TRBJ1-6; tentative D call: TRBD1 (5 bases). Here the CDR3 reads CASSLAGRIRDSPLHF. The CDR3 DNA reads as TGTGCCAGCAGCTTGGCCGGGCGAATCAGGGATTCACCCCTCCACTTT.